One sample yielded the 26 T cell receptor beta chains listed below, sequenced in a study of metastatic and nonmetastatic thyroid tumors (TCRdb year 2020). Libraries were built with PCR. TCRdb records Illumina HiSeq 4000 as the sequencer. The public reads were reprocessed in TCRdb via fastp at Q25 and MiXCR, keeping in-frame beta chains. The sample data list tens of thousands of clones, and 20% to 25% of these were observed just once. The leading ten clones occupy around 4% of the sample. None of the patients had been given any treatment before thyroid surgery. Sequencing was carried out using blood. The receptors originated from a female donor with papillary thyroid cancer or a benign thyroid nodule (not recorded which). Some clones in this sample may be carry-over from other donors' samples.

The sample holds many counts of this clone. V is TRBV20-1 and J is TRBJ2-5; 10 bases match TRBD2. V gave up 1 base and J gave up 2 bases; unmatched junction bases: 4. Germline V gene sequence: CDR1 DFQATT, CDR2 SNEGSKA (reference sequence). This CDR3 comprises 15 residues. The CDR3 protein is CSARGRSGGQETQYF. In DNA, the CDR3 is TGCAGTGCTAGAGGGCGTAGCGGGGGGCAAGAGACCCAGTACTTC.

The table lists this clone with many counts. The gene calls are TRBV15 and TRBJ1-5, with D perhaps TRBD1 (6 bases). The V end was cut by 1 base, the J end by 3 bases, with 7 bases between. Germline-derived CDR1 and CDR2 are LNHNV and YYDKDF (reference sequence). The CDR3 extends over 14 amino acids. CDR3 sequence (DNA): TGTGCCACCAGCAGAGGGACAGTCAATCAGCCCCAGCATTTT. Its translation: CATSRGTVNQPQHF.

At least ten counts were recorded for this clone. V and J are TRBV3-1 and TRBJ1-5; D unresolved. Germline CDR1 is LGHDT and CDR2 is YNNKEL (reference sequence). V was cut by 0 bases and J by 3 bases, with 9 bases left in between. The CDR3 is 15 residues long. The CDR3 nucleotides are TGTGCCAGCAGCCAAGACGGGCAGGACAATCAGCCCCAGCATTTT. Protein sequence: CASSQDGQDNQPQHF.

Concerning this clone itself: A read error may be the cause here, since a much bigger clone is one base away. This same CDR3 is encoded by further DNA sequences in the sample. The chain combines TRBV3-1 with TRBJ2-5; TRBD2 agrees at 7 bases. Germline trimming cut 2 bases from V and 4 bases from J; bases unmatched to any gene: 7. Germline values: CDR1 LGHDT, CDR2 YNNKEL (reference sequence). This CDR3 spans 15 amino acids. Here the CDR3 reads CASSQTTGGRETQYF. The DNA of the CDR3 is TGTGCCAGCAGCCAAACTACGGGAGGAAGAGAGACCCAGTACTTC.

This clone appeared many times. The sample carries other DNA sequences with the same CDR3. This sequence joins TRBV19 and TRBJ2-2; D is ambiguous. V gave up 3 bases and J gave up 1 base, with 9 bases separating them. CDR3 size: 15 residues. Per the germline V gene, CDR1 is LNHDA and CDR2 is SQIVND (reference sequence). CDR3 in DNA: TGTGCCAGTAGTATCTACAGCCTGAACACCGGGGAGCTGTTTTTT. Protein: CASSIYSLNTGELFF.

On this clone: A clone one base away is much larger, so this may be a read error. J is TRBJ1-2 and V is TRBV25-1; D not resolved. V lost 8 bases and J 4 bases, leaving 8 bases between the germline ends. This CDR3 spans 11 amino acids. The germline V gene encodes CDR1 MGHDK and CDR2 SYGVNS. DNA for the CDR3: TGTGCCAGCTCCTGCCTCTATGGCTACACCTTC. Translating it yields CASSCLYGYTF.

The J gene is TRBJ2-3, the V gene TRBV20-1, with 11 bases matching TRBD2. The CDR3 consists of 16 residues. The germline CDR1 and CDR2 sequences are DFQATT and SNEGSKA (reference sequence). Trimming took 0 bases from V and 4 from J; bases not matched to a gene: 6. The CDR3 is CSARDLLAGESDTQYF. The CDR3 nucleotides are TGCAGTGCTAGAGATCTACTAGCGGGAGAGTCAGATACGCAGTATTTT.

In its sample, this clone was seen many times. The chain has TRBV4-2 and TRBJ2-3; D not certain. Trimming removed 0 bases at V and 5 bases at J, with 9 bases between. Germline V CDR1 and CDR2: LGHNA, YNFKEQ. The CDR3 length is 14 residues. The CDR3 sequence: CASSQESTVDTQYF. CDR3 nucleotide sequence: TGTGCCAGCAGCCAAGAATCAACAGTAGATACGCAGTATTTT.

In its sample, this clone was seen many times. The gene calls are TRBV6-1 and TRBJ1-3; D is uncertain. Germline V lookup: CDR1 MNHNS, CDR2 SASEGT. The CDR3 is 13 amino acids. The germline V and J ends were trimmed by 7 bases and 3 bases, with 10 bases remaining between them. The chain's CDR3 is CASTLAVGNTIYF. CDR3 coding DNA: TGTGCCAGCACCTTGGCGGTTGGAAACACCATATATTTT.

Ten or more counts support this clone. The chain carries TRBV7-9 and TRBJ2-5; 9 bases line up with TRBD2. The CDR3 is made up of 17 amino acids. Germline V gives CDR1 SEHNR, CDR2 FQNEAQ (reference sequence). V dropped 3 bases and J dropped 4; count of bases not matched to a gene: 12. The CDR3 sequence is CASSLADSGRYGETQYF. The CDR3 nucleotides are TGTGCCAGCAGCTTGGCTGACAGCGGGAGGTACGGAGAGACCCAGTACTTC. Complete variable domain (other parts from reference TRBV7-9 and TRBJ2-5): DTGVSQNPRHKITKRGQNVTFRCDPISEHNRLYWYRQTLGQGPEFLTYFQNEAQLEKSRLLSDRFSAERPKGSFSTLEIQRTEQGDSAMYLCASSLADSGRYGETQYFGPGTRLLVL.

To note about this clone: A junction end diverges from the germline sequence, so it may reflect a read error. V usage is TRBV5-1 and J usage is TRBJ2-7, with 12 nucleotides matching TRBD1. The CDR3 has 14 residues. Germline CDR1 is SGHRS and CDR2 is YFSETQ. For the CDR3, the DNA is TGCGCCATCAGCACGGGACAGGGGGCCTACGAGCTGTACTTC. It codes for CAISTGQGAYELYF.

Comment on this clone: This may be a read error: a much more frequent sequence differs by one nucleotide. The chain has TRBV20-1 and TRBJ2-4; D might be TRBD1 or TRBD2, each matching 5 bases. The CDR3 extends over 16 amino acids. Germline-derived CDR1 and CDR2 are DFQATT and SNEGSKA (reference sequence). In DNA, the CDR3 is TGCAGTGCTCAGGGCGGCCACACCCTAGCCAAAAACATTCAGGACTTC. Its translation is CSAQGGHTLAKNIQDF.

This clone occurred many times. This sequence joins TRBV2 and TRBJ2-3; D gene uncertain. Germline values: CDR1 SNHLY, CDR2 FYNNEI. CDR3 length: 15 residues. The V and J ends lost 7 bases and 0 bases respectively, with 14 bases between them. In nucleotides, the CDR3 is TGTGCCAGCAAAAGGGCCACGGGTAGCACAGATACGCAGTATTTT. Translation gives CASKRATGSTDTQYF.

The sample holds many counts of this clone. The rearrangement uses TRBV24-1 and TRBJ2-1; 7 nucleotides match TRBD2. Losses at the gene ends were 0 bases for V and 0 bases for J; bases not matched to a gene: 10. From germline, CDR1 is KGHDR and CDR2 SFDVKD. The CDR3 contains 19 residues. CDR3 in amino acids: CATSDLQIGGTNSYNEQFF. The DNA of the CDR3 is TGTGCCACCAGTGATTTGCAAATCGGGGGGACTAACTCCTACAATGAGCAGTTCTTC.

This clone was found many times. The chain links TRBV20-1 to TRBJ2-5; 16 bases agree with TRBD2. With V trimmed by 4 bases and J by 5 bases, 7 bases remained unmatched. This CDR3 is 16 amino acids long. Germline CDR1 reads DFQATT; CDR2 reads SNEGSKA (reference sequence). For the CDR3, the DNA is TGCAGTGCTATTGGGACTAGCGGGAGGGCCCGGGAGACCCAGTACTTC. This gives the protein CSAIGTSGRARETQYF.

The rearrangement links TRBV20-1 to TRBJ2-1, with D tentatively TRBD2 (6 bases). The CDR3 spans 12 residues. Germline V gives CDR1 DFQATT, CDR2 SNEGSKA (reference sequence). Deletions cut 5 bases from V and 16 bases from J, with 21 bases between. The CDR3 reads CSALIAAVPLFF. Here the CDR3 DNA reads TGCAGTGCTCTTATAGCGGCAGTGCCACTTTTCTTC.

In regard to this clone: Since no conserved phenylalanine or tryptophan closes the CDR3, a read error is the likely cause. This chain uses TRBV20-1 with TRBJ2-7; 7 nucleotides align to TRBD2. The V gene end was trimmed by 3 bases and the J gene end by 7 bases; junction bases not matched to a gene: 18. CDR3 length equals 16 residues. The germline V gene encodes CDR1 DFQATT and CDR2 SNEGSKA (reference sequence). The CDR3 DNA reads as TGCAGTGCTAGGGGTCCCTCGGGGGGAGCCACGGGAGAGCAGTACTTA. Protein product: CSARGPSGGATGEQYL.

Ten or more counts support this clone. The genes are TRBV15 and TRBJ2-7, with a possible D match to TRBD2 (5 bases). V lost 3 bases, J lost 4 bases, and 7 bases lay in between. CDR1 is LNHNV and CDR2 is YYDKDF in the germline V gene (reference sequence). The CDR3 contains 12 residues. For the CDR3, the DNA is TGTGCCACCAGCAGGCCGGGGTACGAGCAGTACTTC. Encoded protein: CATSRPGYEQYF.

As for this clone: An end of the junction does not agree with germline; a read error may underlie this. The chain recombines TRBV6-5 with TRBJ1-5; D call uncertain. CDR3 length equals 13 residues. The germline V gene has CDR1 MNHEY and CDR2 SVGAGI. CDR3: CASSYHSKQPQHF. The CDR3 bases are TGTGCAAGCAGTTACCATAGCAAACAGCCCCAGCATTTT.

This clone has ten or more counts. V usage is TRBV19 and J usage is TRBJ2-1; 12 bases match TRBD2. The germline CDR1 and CDR2 sequences are LNHDA and SQIVND (reference sequence). The length of the CDR3 is 14 residues. J lost 8 bases, V lost 5 bases, and 4 bases had no gene match. The CDR3 DNA sequence: TGTGCCAGTAGTCGGCCTAGCGGGAGGGATGAGCAGTTCTTC. It encodes CASSRPSGRDEQFF.

This clone was counted ten times or more. The chain couples TRBV19 to TRBJ2-1; 9 positions agree with TRBD2. Trimming took 0 bases from V and 0 from J; bases not matched to a gene: 9. This CDR3 contains 19 residues. CDR1 is LNHDA, CDR2 SQIVND, per germline (reference sequence). The chain's CDR3 is CASSIESLAGSSSYNEQFF. The CDR3, as DNA: TGTGCCAGTAGTATAGAGAGTCTAGCGGGAAGTAGCTCCTACAATGAGCAGTTCTTC.

This clone was seen repeatedly, ten times or more. The chain has TRBV5-4 and TRBJ2-2; D is unclear. Germline CDR1 reads SGHNT; CDR2 reads YYREEE (reference sequence). V was trimmed by 5 bases and J by 3 bases, leaving 11 bases between them. The CDR3 contains 14 residues. CDR3 loop: CASRRTSDTGELFF. CDR3 bases: TGTGCCAGCAGACGGACCTCGGACACCGGGGAGCTGTTTTTT.

This clone was observed many times. Possible read error: a much larger clone is one base away. The chain is built from TRBV24-1 and TRBJ2-1, with D hard to call. The CDR3 loop spans 12 amino acids. V shed 5 bases and J shed 12 bases, with 13 bases lying between them. CDR1 and CDR2 (germline): KGHDR, SFDVKD. CDR3 DNA sequence: TGTGCCACCAGTGTGTCACTGGATGCGCAGTTCTTC. It specifies CATSVSLDAQFF.

This clone was recorded a few times. This may arise from a read error, as a much more abundant clone is one base away. V is TRBV6-1 and J is TRBJ2-7, with 7 bases identical to TRBD1. The germline V gene encodes CDR1 MNHNS and CDR2 SASEGT. After removal of 7 bases from V and 3 bases from J, the junction contained 15 bases not matched to a gene. The CDR3 covers 16 residues. In DNA, the CDR3 is TGTGCCAGCATCCCCGAGGGAACAGGGGATGACTACGAGCAGTACTTC. Translation: CASIPEGTGDDYEQYF.

This clone was detected many times. The CDR3 bases are TGCGCCAGCAGCTTGGCGGACAGGGATACAGATACGCAGTATTTT. Its protein product is CASSLADRDTDTQYF. V gene TRBV5-1 combines with J gene TRBJ2-3; 8 bases map to TRBD1. The germline CDR1 and CDR2 sequences are SGHRS and YFSETQ. With 0 bases clipped from V and 3 bases from J, the junction kept 3 bases outside the gene matches. This CDR3 contains 15 residues.

This clone was counted many times. The genes are TRBV5-4 and TRBJ1-5, with D unclear. V was shortened by 1 base and J by 6 bases, with 11 bases between the two germline ends. The CDR3 is 14 residues long. Per germline, CDR1 SGHNT and CDR2 YYREEE (reference sequence). The CDR3 loop is CASSLFGQAQPQHF. The CDR3 nucleotides read TGTGCCAGCAGCTTGTTTGGGCAGGCTCAGCCCCAGCATTTT.